Below, 29 T cell receptor beta chains from the same sample are listed, as sequenced in a study of neurological immune-mediated disorders. TCRdb passed the 5' RACE reads through MiXCR, listing each CDR3 protein once. The repertoire consists of about 48,000 distinct CDR3 sequences, with under 13% occurring once and the leading ten covering around 21%. Sequenced sample: PBMCs. All receptors come from a woman aged 40-49 years with HTLV-1-associated myelopathy (HAM/TSP).

This clonotype occurred a few times. The chain links TRBV6-2 or TRBV6-3 to TRBJ2-7; no reliable D call. Germline values: CDR1 MNHEY, CDR2 SVGEGT. The ends were cut back, 0 bases at V and 4 bases at J, with 13 bases in the middle. This CDR3 has 15 residues. The CDR3 DNA reads TGTGCCAGCAGTTACTCCCCCCGGAGCTTTTACGAGCAGTACTTC. Its protein product is CASSYSPRSFYEQYF.

By sample fraction, this clonotype is medium-sized. The genes are TRBV20-1 and TRBJ1-5; D is uncertain. The germline gives CDR1 DFQATT, CDR2 SNEGSKA (reference sequence). V lost 6 bases to trimming and J lost 5 bases, with 11 bases between them. CDR3 length equals 12 residues. CDR3 region: CSASGRDQPQHF. The DNA for the CDR3 is TGCAGTGCCAGCGGGAGAGATCAGCCCCAGCATTTT.

V is TRBV6-5 and J is TRBJ2-1, with unresolved D. The V and J ends lost 0 bases and 5 bases respectively, with 11 bases between them. CDR3 size: 15 residues. Germline V gene data show CDR1 as MNHEY and CDR2 as SVGAGI. In nucleotides, the CDR3 is TGTGCCAGCAGTTACTCGGGCGGAACAAACAATGAGCAGTTCTTC. Its translation: CASSYSGGTNNEQFF.

This clonotype was observed at least ten times. The chain carries TRBV14 and TRBJ2-7, with D perhaps TRBD1 or TRBD2 (6 bases each). Trimming removed 2 bases at V and 6 bases at J, with 11 bases between. The CDR3 is made up of 13 amino acids. CDR1 is SGHDN, CDR2 FVKESK, per germline. As DNA, the CDR3 is TGTGCCAGCAGCCAAAGGGGGGCCGCCGAGCAGTACTTC. The encoded protein is CASSQRGAAEQYF.

This clonotype was counted ten times or more. The CDR3 does not end in the conserved phenylalanine or tryptophan, so this is likely a read error. The DNA is left out, because the CDR3 cannot be placed on it with certainty; the CDR3 is given as TCRdb lists it. The chain carries TRBV5-1 and TRBJ2-3; the table's D gene call, TRBD1, was not cross checked with the DNA. The CDR3 totals 14 residues, both ends included. The V gene's germline CDR1 is SGHRS and CDR2 YFSETQ. The CDR3 protein is CASSLATGDTYFSL.

The CDR3 protein is CARGQGYEQYF. CDR3 sequence (DNA): TGCGCCAGAGGACAGGGGTACGAGCAGTACTTC. The V call is TRBV5-1, the J call TRBJ2-7; 9 bases are a match to TRBD1. The CDR3 is 11 amino acids. CDR1 is SGHRS and CDR2 is YFSETQ in the germline V gene. The trim removed 8 bases at V and 4 bases at J, leaving 1 base unmatched.

This clonotype came up many times. This chain joins TRBV19 and TRBJ1-2, with 7 bases that match TRBD1. Unmatched junction bases numbered 10, after V lost 5 bases and J lost 4 bases. The CDR3 length is 15 residues. Germline CDR1 and CDR2: LNHDA and SQIVND (reference sequence). This CDR3 is CASSRPGTAGYGYTF. The CDR3 DNA is TGTGCCAGTAGTCGCCCCGGGACAGCCGGCTATGGCTACACCTTC.

This clonotype was seen more than once but under ten times. The CDR3 sequence is CAGRGPSRNNPGDNEPKLGQFF. CDR3 bases: TGTGCCGGGCGAGGGCCTAGCCGTAACAACCCAGGGGATAATGAGCCTAAATTGGGGCAGTTCTTC. The rearrangement joins TRBV2 to TRBJ2-1; a possible D gene is TRBD1 (6 bases). Germline CDR1 is SNHLY and CDR2 is FYNNEI. Trimming cost V 11 bases and J 12 bases, with 50 bases left between them. The CDR3 runs to 22 residues.

Ten or more counts support this clonotype. A junction boundary mismatches the germline segment, possibly from a read error. The chain has TRBV10-3 and TRBJ1-1; D gene unclear. The germline V gene encodes CDR1 ENHRY and CDR2 SYGVKD. The CDR3 has 13 residues. CDR3 sequence reads: CAISLTVNSEAFF. The CDR3 DNA follows: TGTGCCATCAGTTTAACAGTGAACAGTGAAGCTTTCTTT.

This clonotype was observed at least ten times. The chain is built from TRBV7-2 and TRBJ2-3, with a tentative D call TRBD2 (6 bases). Trimming pared 6 bases from V and 4 bases from J, leaving 14 bases between. CDR3 size: 14 residues. Germline V gene data show CDR1 as SGHTA and CDR2 as FQGNSA. This CDR3 is CASSLGGTPDTQYF. CDR3 nucleotide sequence: TGTGCCAGCAGTCTCGGGGGAACCCCAGATACGCAGTATTTT.

This clonotype showed up many times. The V and J genes are TRBV7-2 and TRBJ1-1, with D possibly TRBD1 on 5 matching bases. Trimming shortened V by 3 bases and J by 2 bases, and 13 bases separated the two germline ends. The germline V gene has CDR1 SGHTA and CDR2 FQGNSA. The CDR3 is made up of 15 amino acids. This chain's CDR3 is CASSLGQGGNTEAFF. The DNA for the CDR3 is TGTGCCAGCAGCTTGGGGCAGGGAGGTAACACTGAAGCTTTCTTT.

This clonotype has ten or more counts. The chain carries TRBV4-3 and TRBJ2-7, with a possible D match to TRBD2 (6 bases). V lost 0 bases, J lost 9 bases, and 18 bases lay in between. Germline V gives CDR1 LGHNA, CDR2 YSLEER. The CDR3 contains 15 residues. CDR3 sequence: CASSQDWRVGLWQYF. The DNA of the CDR3 is TGCGCCAGCAGCCAAGATTGGAGGGTAGGGTTATGGCAGTACTTC.

This clonotype was seen many times. J is TRBJ1-1 and V is TRBV6-1; D uncertain. Trimming pared 6 bases from V and 0 bases from J, leaving 20 bases between. This CDR3 is 17 amino acids long. Germline V gene lookup returns CDR1 MNHNS and CDR2 SASEGT. This CDR3 reads CASSKPPSFGMNTEAFF. The CDR3 region has the DNA TGTGCCAGCAGCAAACCCCCCTCCTTTGGCATGAACACTGAAGCTTTCTTT.

Note on this clonotype: A much bigger clone sits one base away, suggesting this may be a read error. The chain employs TRBV12-3 or TRBV12-4 and TRBJ2-3; TRBD2 matches 12 bases. Losses at the gene ends were 5 bases for V and 2 bases for J; bases not matched to a gene: 5. This CDR3 is 16 amino acids long. This CDR3 reads CASSKLAGGLTDTQYF. CDR3 bases: TGTGCCAGCAGTAAACTAGCGGGGGGACTCACAGATACGCAGTATTTT.

This clonotype was seen many times. This chain joins TRBV5-6 and TRBJ1-5, with 8 bases that match TRBD1. From germline, CDR1 is SGHDT and CDR2 YYEEEE. The CDR3 is made up of 15 amino acids. V lost 4 bases to trimming and J lost 7 bases; unmatched junction nucleotides: 10. CDR3 amino acids: CASSRRDRLNQPQHF. The DNA of the CDR3 is TGTGCCAGCAGCCGCAGGGACAGGCTAAACCAGCCCCAGCATTTT. Variable domain in full (rest from reference TRBV5-6 and TRBJ1-5): DAGVTQSPTHLIKTRGQQVTLRCSPKSGHDTVSWYQQALGQGPQFIFQYYEEEERQRGNFPDRFSGHQFPNYSSELNVNALLLGDSALYLCASSRRDRLNQPQHFGDGTRLSIL.

This clonotype occurred many times. The gene calls are TRBV7-2 and TRBJ2-1; D gene unclear. CDR1 and CDR2 (germline): SGHTA, FQGNSA. Between the trimmed V and J ends, which lost 5 bases and 9 bases, there was a span of 11 bases. The length of the CDR3 is 12 residues. The CDR3 protein is CASSVGYVEQFF. The DNA of the CDR3 is TGTGCCAGCAGCGTCGGCTATGTTGAGCAGTTCTTC. The entire variable domain, with the rest obtained from reference TRBV7-2 and TRBJ2-1, is as follows: GAGVSQSPSNKVTEKGKDVELRCDPISGHTALYWYRQSLGQGLEFLIYFQGNSAPDKSGLPSDRFSAERTGGSVSTLTIQRTQQEDSAVYLCASSVGYVEQFFGPGTRLTVL.

This clonotype showed up many times. The chain links TRBV6-5 to TRBJ1-2; D may be TRBD1 (6 bases). The CDR3 length is 14 residues. Germline V gives CDR1 MNHEY, CDR2 SVGAGI. The V gene lost 6 bases and the J gene lost 4 bases, with 15 bases spanning the gap. The CDR3 DNA is TGTGCCAGCAGAGAAACAGGGTCGATCTATGGCTACACCTTC. Translation gives CASRETGSIYGYTF.

In this sample, this clonotype turned up a few times. This chain joins TRBV30 and TRBJ1-2; D remains ambiguous. Trimming pared 4 bases from V and 2 bases from J, leaving 5 bases between. CDR1 is GTSNPN, CDR2 SVGIG, per germline (reference sequence). The CDR3 totals 11 residues. Here the CDR3 reads CAWTSNYGYTF. The CDR3 DNA reads TGTGCCTGGACGAGCAACTATGGCTACACCTTC.

This clonotype was observed at least ten times. The CDR3 sequence: CSARQLNQPQHF. The CDR3 DNA reads as TGCAGTGCTAGACAGCTAAATCAGCCCCAGCATTTT. This chain joins TRBV20-1 and TRBJ1-5; unclear D gene. The ends were cut back, 2 bases at V and 4 bases at J, with 6 bases in the middle. This CDR3 has 12 residues. Germline CDR1 and CDR2: DFQATT and SNEGSKA (reference sequence).

This clonotype has ten or more counts. The chain uses TRBV21-1 and TRBJ2-7; the D segment call TRBD2 is taken from the table without a DNA check. TRBV21-1 is noted as a pseudogene. The CDR3 has 22 residues. The CDR3 DNA reads as TGTGCCAGCAGCATTTCGGACAGGGGCCCCGGACTAGCGGGGGGCACGTCCTACGAGCAGTACTTC. It yields the protein CASSISDRGPGLAGGTSYEQYF.

The chain combines TRBV6-2 or TRBV6-3 with TRBJ2-6, with D possibly matching TRBD2 (6 bases). V was clipped by 4 bases and J by 0 bases, with 22 bases between them. Germline V gene sequence: CDR1 MNHEY, CDR2 SVGEGT. The CDR3 runs to 20 residues. This CDR3 reads CASSWRSLPGLPSGANVLTF. DNA of the CDR3: TGTGCCAGCAGTTGGCGATCCCTACCGGGACTGCCCTCTGGGGCCAACGTCCTGACTTTC.

This clonotype was seen at least ten times. J is TRBJ1-2 and V is TRBV5-1, with a possible D match to TRBD1 (6 bases). Trimming took off 2 bases at V and 6 bases at J, with 11 bases between the two ends. CDR1 is SGHRS and CDR2 is YFSETQ in the germline V gene. The CDR3 runs 13 residues. In DNA, the CDR3 is TGCGCCAGCAGCTTTACAGGGTTTCATGGCTACACCTTC. The encoded protein is CASSFTGFHGYTF.

This clonotype came up once. It may be a read error: a sequence one base away is much more abundant. The V gene is TRBV19, the J gene TRBJ2-4; no firm D call. This CDR3 is 13 amino acids long. Germline CDR1 reads LNHDA; CDR2 reads SQIVND (reference sequence). The CDR3 loop is CASSMEANNIQYF. CDR3 coding DNA: TGTGCCAGTAGTATGGAAGCCAATAACATTCAGTACTTC.

This clonotype was found many times. J is TRBJ1-2 and V is TRBV29-1, with 8 bases aligning to TRBD1. J gave up 2 bases and V 6 bases, and 5 bases lay outside the gene matches. The CDR3 runs 13 residues. Germline V gene sequence: CDR1 SQVTM, CDR2 ANQGSEA. CDR3 protein: CSVGTGPNYGYTF. In nucleotides, the CDR3 is TGCAGCGTGGGGACAGGCCCCAACTATGGCTACACCTTC.

In this sample, this clonotype turned up many times. The chain recombines TRBV12-3 or TRBV12-4 with TRBJ1-3; 8 nucleotides line up with TRBD1. V lost 6 bases to trimming and J lost 4 bases; unmatched junction nucleotides: 2. The CDR3 covers 13 residues. This chain's CDR3 is CASRTGVGNTIYF. CDR3 nucleotide sequence: TGTGCCAGCAGGACAGGGGTAGGAAACACCATATATTTT.

At least ten counts were recorded for this clonotype. The V call is TRBV6-4, the J call TRBJ2-1, with 9 positions matching TRBD1. Germline V CDR1 and CDR2: MRHNA, SNTAGT. This CDR3 contains 14 residues. V trimming: 7 bases; J trimming: 9 bases; junction bases outside the gene matches: 10. CDR3 bases: TGTGCCAGCAAAACGGAGGGACAGGGAGGTGAGCAGTTCTTC. Its translation is CASKTEGQGGEQFF.

Many counts were recorded for this clonotype. V and J are TRBV5-1 and TRBJ1-1; possibly TRBD1 for D (6 bases). The V gene's germline CDR1 is SGHRS and CDR2 YFSETQ. The CDR3 is 16 residues long. Trimming left V 3 bases short and J 1 base short, with 16 bases between. For the CDR3, the DNA is TGCGCCAGCAGCTCAAACGCCGGGACATCGAACACTGAAGCTTTCTTT. It encodes CASSSNAGTSNTEAFF.

About this clonotype itself: With a much larger clone just one base away, this may be a read error. The final CDR3 position lacks the conserved phenylalanine or tryptophan, pointing to a likely read error. The V and J genes are TRBV6-5 and TRBJ1-5; D unclear. V was clipped by 4 bases and J by 10 bases, with 11 bases between them. From germline, CDR1 is MNHEY and CDR2 SVGAGI. The CDR3 is made up of 12 amino acids. CDR3 region: CASSSPRNPQHC. As DNA, the CDR3 is TGTGCCAGCAGTTCACCCAGGAACCCCCAGCATTGT.

This clonotype was observed at least ten times. The rearrangement joins TRBV12-3 or TRBV12-4 to TRBJ1-1, with D perhaps matching TRBD1 (6 bases). Trimming removed 9 bases at V and 6 bases at J, with 17 bases between. CDR3 length equals 13 residues. The CDR3 sequence: CARRVGGLSEAFF. The CDR3 region has the DNA TGTGCCAGGAGGGTGGGGGGCTTGTCTGAAGCTTTCTTT.